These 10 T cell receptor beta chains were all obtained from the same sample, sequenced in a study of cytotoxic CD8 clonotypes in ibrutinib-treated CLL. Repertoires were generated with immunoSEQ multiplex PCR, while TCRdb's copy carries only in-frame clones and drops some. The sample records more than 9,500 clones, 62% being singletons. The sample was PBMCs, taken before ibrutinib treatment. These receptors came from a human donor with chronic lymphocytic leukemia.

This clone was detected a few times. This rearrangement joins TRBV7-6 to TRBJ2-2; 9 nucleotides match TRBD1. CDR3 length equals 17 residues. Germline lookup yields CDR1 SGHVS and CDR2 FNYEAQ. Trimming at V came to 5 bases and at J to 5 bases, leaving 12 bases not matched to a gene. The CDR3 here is CASSPTTGTGPTGELFF. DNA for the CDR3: TGTGCCAGCAGCCCAACGACCGGGACAGGGCCGACCGGGGAGCTGTTTTTT.

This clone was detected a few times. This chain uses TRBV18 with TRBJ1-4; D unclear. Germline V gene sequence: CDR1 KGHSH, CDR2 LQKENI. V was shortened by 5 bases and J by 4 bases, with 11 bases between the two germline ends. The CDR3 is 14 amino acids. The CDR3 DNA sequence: TGTGCCAGCTCAACGCGGAACAGTAATGAAAAACTGTTTTTT. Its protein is CASSTRNSNEKLFF.

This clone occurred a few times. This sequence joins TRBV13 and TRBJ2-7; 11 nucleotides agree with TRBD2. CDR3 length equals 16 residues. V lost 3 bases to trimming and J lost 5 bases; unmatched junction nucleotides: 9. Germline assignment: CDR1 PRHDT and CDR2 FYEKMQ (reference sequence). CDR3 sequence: CASSLGLAGGRNEQYF. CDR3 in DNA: TGTGCCAGCAGCTTGGGTCTAGCGGGGGGAAGGAACGAGCAGTACTTC.

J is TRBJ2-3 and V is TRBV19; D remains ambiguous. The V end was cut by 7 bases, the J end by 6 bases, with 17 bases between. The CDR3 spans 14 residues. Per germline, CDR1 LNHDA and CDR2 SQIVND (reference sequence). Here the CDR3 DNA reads TGTGCCAGTACCCAATCGAGCCGAGGCGATACGCAGTATTTT. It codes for CASTQSSRGDTQYF.

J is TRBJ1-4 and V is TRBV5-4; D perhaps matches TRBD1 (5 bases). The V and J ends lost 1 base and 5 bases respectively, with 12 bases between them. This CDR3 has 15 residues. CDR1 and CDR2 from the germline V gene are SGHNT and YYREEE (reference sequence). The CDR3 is CASSLTSGSNEKLFF. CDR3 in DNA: TGTGCCAGCAGCTTGACTTCAGGGTCGAATGAAAAACTGTTTTTT.

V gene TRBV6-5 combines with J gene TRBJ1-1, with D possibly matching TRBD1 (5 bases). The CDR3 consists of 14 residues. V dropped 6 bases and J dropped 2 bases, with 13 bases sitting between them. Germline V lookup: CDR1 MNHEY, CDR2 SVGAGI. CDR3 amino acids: CASSRGTENTEAFF. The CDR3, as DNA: TGTGCCAGCAGCCGTGGGACGGAAAACACTGAAGCTTTCTTT.

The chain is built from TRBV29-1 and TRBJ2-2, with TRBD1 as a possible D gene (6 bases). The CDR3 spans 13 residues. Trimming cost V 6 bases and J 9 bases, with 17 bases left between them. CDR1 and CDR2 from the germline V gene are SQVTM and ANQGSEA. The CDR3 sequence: CSVRQAVGRELFF. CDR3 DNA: TGCAGCGTGCGACAGGCTGTAGGACGGGAGCTGTTTTTT.

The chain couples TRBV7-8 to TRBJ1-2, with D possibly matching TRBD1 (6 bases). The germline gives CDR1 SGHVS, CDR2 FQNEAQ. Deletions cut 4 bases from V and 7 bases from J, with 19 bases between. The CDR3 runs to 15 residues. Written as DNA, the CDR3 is TGTGCCAGCAGCTCCCGGACAGTGCAGCTGTTTGGCTACACCTTC. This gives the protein CASSSRTVQLFGYTF.

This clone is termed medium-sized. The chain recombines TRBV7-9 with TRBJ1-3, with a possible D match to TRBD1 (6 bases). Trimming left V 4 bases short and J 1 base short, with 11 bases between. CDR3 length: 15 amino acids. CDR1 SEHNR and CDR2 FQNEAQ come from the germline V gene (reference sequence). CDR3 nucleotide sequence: TGTGCCAGCAGCTATGCAGGGGCTTCTGGAAACACCATATATTTT. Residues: CASSYAGASGNTIYF.

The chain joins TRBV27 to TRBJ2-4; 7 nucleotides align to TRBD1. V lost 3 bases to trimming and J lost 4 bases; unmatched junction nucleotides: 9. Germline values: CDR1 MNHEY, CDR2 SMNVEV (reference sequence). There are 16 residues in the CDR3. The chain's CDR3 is CASSFTTRQGKNIQYF. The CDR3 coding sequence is TGTGCCAGCAGTTTCACTACTCGACAGGGTAAAAACATTCAGTACTTC.